These 27 T cell receptor beta chains were all obtained from the same sample, sequenced in a study of tumor and adjacent non-tumor tissue in lung cancer. RNA was extracted from bulk tissue without any cell sorting. A modified ARM-PCR protocol with three rounds of nested PCR amplified TCRbeta. MiXCR, applied by TCRdb to the multiplex PCR reads, yields one record per CDR3 protein. The sample lists 60,000 to 85,000 distinct CDR3 sequences, 73% occurring once. The specimen sequenced was lung tumor tissue. The receptors originated from a man in his sixties with non-small cell lung cancer.

On this clonotype itself: This likely comes from a read error, as the CDR3 has no conserved phenylalanine or tryptophan at its end. The rearrangement links TRBV6-6 to TRBJ2-1, with 11 bases identical to TRBD1. Germline CDR1 MNHNY, CDR2 SVGAGI (reference sequence). There are 12 residues in the CDR3. CDR3 in amino acids: CATGTGGEEQFL. The CDR3 nucleotides read TGTGCGACCGGGACAGGGGGTGAGGAGCAGTTCCTC.

Comment on this clonotype: The conserved closing phenylalanine or tryptophan is absent in this CDR3, likely reflecting a read error. This chain joins TRBV20-1 and TRBJ2-1, with 7 bases fitting TRBD2. Germline CDR1 and CDR2: DFQATT and SNEGSKA (reference sequence). This CDR3 is built from 15 residues. The CDR3 DNA follows: TGCAGTGCTTCCCACCGCGGGAGAACCTACAATAAGCAGTTCTAC. It codes for CSASHRGRTYNKQFY.

On this clonotype itself: In this CDR3 the conserved last residue, phenylalanine or tryptophan, is missing, so a read error is likely. The DNA is left out, because the CDR3 cannot be placed on it with certainty; the CDR3 is given as TCRdb lists it. The chain recombines TRBV20-1 with TRBJ2-1. The CDR3 spans 13 residues, counting both ends. In germline, CDR1 is DFQATT, CDR2 SNEGSKA (reference sequence). The CDR3 region is CSARDIPYNEEFL.

About this clonotype itself: A read error may produce the germline difference seen at one junction end. The V gene is TRBV28, the J gene TRBJ2-7; maybe TRBD1 (5 bases). The CDR3 length is 14 residues. Germline CDR1 is MDHEN and CDR2 is SYDVKM. The CDR3 reads CASSFQGVVVERYF. The DNA of the CDR3 is TGTGCCAGCAGTTTCCAAGGGGTGGTGGTTGAGCGGTACTTC.

In regard to this clonotype: Given the absence of the conserved phenylalanine or tryptophan at the CDR3 end, a read error is likely. This sequence joins TRBV6-6 and TRBJ1-2; D might be TRBD1 (5 bases). Per germline, CDR1 MNHNY and CDR2 SVGAGI (reference sequence). The CDR3 is 13 amino acids. Trimming removed 7 bases from V and 8 bases from J, with 17 bases in between. The CDR3 is CASNPGGGDGYTI. DNA for the CDR3: TGTGCCAGCAACCCCGGGGGGGGTGACGGCTACACCATC.

In this sample, this clonotype turned up a few times. Since no conserved phenylalanine or tryptophan closes the CDR3, a read error is the likely cause. The DNA is omitted, as the CDR3 cannot be located on it reliably, and the CDR3 follows TCRdb's listing. CDR3 protein: CASSFPQRDHNEQFL. The V call is TRBV12-3 or TRBV12-4, the J call TRBJ2-1; the table assigns TRBD1, which was not confirmed against the DNA. The CDR3 length is 15 residues, termini included.

The chain joins TRBV28 to TRBJ2-4; D remains ambiguous. Germline values: CDR1 MDHEN, CDR2 SYDVKM. This CDR3 is built from 17 residues. V gave up 4 bases and J gave up 0 bases, with 16 bases separating them. CDR3 in amino acids: CASSSRRSGLAKNIQYF. The CDR3 coding sequence is TGTGCCAGCAGTTCTCGTCGAAGTGGGCTAGCCAAAAACATTCAGTACTTC.

The chain employs TRBV29-1 and TRBJ1-1; possibly TRBD1 for D (6 bases). The ends were cut back, 7 bases at V and 13 bases at J, with 25 bases in the middle. The CDR3 extends over 13 amino acids. CDR1 is SQVTM and CDR2 is ANQGSEA in the germline V gene. The CDR3 spells CSASARGDTEHFF. The CDR3 DNA reads TGCAGCGCCTCGGCACGGGGGGACACTGAACATTTCTTT. Filled out from reference TRBV29-1 and TRBJ1-1, the complete variable domain reads SAVISQKPSRDICQRGTSLTIQCQVDSQVTMMFWYRQQPGQSLTLIATANQGSEATYESGFVIDKFPISRPNLTFSTLTVSNMSPEDSSIYLCSASARGDTEHFFGQGTRLTVV.

In the case of this clonotype: This may stem from a read error, because a much larger clone lies one nucleotide away. V usage is TRBV14 and J usage is TRBJ2-2; 8 nucleotides agree with TRBD2. The CDR3 covers 14 residues. The germline gives CDR1 SGHDN, CDR2 FVKESK. The CDR3 DNA follows: TGTGCCAGCAGGTCCAGCGGGAGACCCGGGAAGCTGTTTTTT. Translation gives CASRSSGRPGKLFF.

Comments on this clonotype: One junction end does not reproduce the germline sequence, and a read error may be involved. The chain carries TRBV7-9 and TRBJ2-3; TRBD2 matches at 11 bases. This CDR3 is 15 amino acids long. Germline CDR1 reads SEHNR; CDR2 reads FQNEAQ (reference sequence). The CDR3 reads CASSLGSSGRATQCF. DNA of the CDR3: TGTGCCAGCAGCCTCGGGAGTAGCGGGAGGGCTACGCAGTGTTTT. Full variable domain (rest looked up from reference TRBV7-9 and TRBJ2-3): DTGVSQNPRHKITKRGQNVTFRCDPISEHNRLYWYRQTLGQGPEFLTYFQNEAQLEKSRLLSDRFSAERPKGSFSTLEIQRTEQGDSAMYLCASSLGSSGRATQCFGPGTRLTVL.

On this clonotype itself: Likely a read error: the CDR3 ends without its conserved phenylalanine or tryptophan. This sequence joins TRBV20-1 and TRBJ2-3; unclear D gene. Germline-derived CDR1 and CDR2 are DFQATT and SNEGSKA (reference sequence). V lost 5 bases to trimming and J lost 2 bases, with 14 bases between them. There are 14 residues in the CDR3. The CDR3: CSADESMDTDTQYS. CDR3 bases: TGCAGTGCTGACGAGAGTATGGACACAGATACGCAGTATTCT.

This clonotype showed up just a few times. At one of its ends the junction is not consistent with the germline gene, which may arise from a read error. V usage is TRBV10-2 and J usage is TRBJ2-2, with TRBD2 as a possible D gene (5 bases). The V gene's germline CDR1 is WSHSY and CDR2 SAAADI. The CDR3 spans 13 residues. CDR3 amino acids: CASNLSSPGELFF. CDR3 in DNA: TGCGCCAGCAACCTGTCATCACCCGGGGAGCTGTTTTTC.

Turning to this clonotype: The germline gene is not matched at one end of the junction; a read error may be the cause. The chain couples TRBV19 to TRBJ1-1; TRBD1 is a possible D gene (6 bases). CDR3 length: 13 residues. Per the germline V gene, CDR1 is LNHDA and CDR2 is SQIVND (reference sequence). The CDR3 DNA reads TGTGCCAGTAAACACAGGGTGGAATATGAAGTTTTCTTT. Protein product: CASKHRVEYEVFF.

A word on this clonotype: Its ends do not fully match the called genes, so a read error is possible. The gene calls are TRBV20-1 and TRBJ2-1, with D hard to call. Germline V gene data show CDR1 as DFQATT and CDR2 as SNEGSKA (reference sequence). The CDR3 runs 15 residues. The CDR3 DNA sequence: TGCAATGCTAGAGATCATCGAACCCCCTACAATGAGCAGTTCTTC. Protein sequence: CNARDHRTPYNEQFF.

Concerning this clonotype itself: The conserved closing phenylalanine or tryptophan is absent in this CDR3, likely reflecting a read error. The rearrangement uses TRBV6-1 and TRBJ2-1; D unclear. V was cut by 5 bases and J by 4 bases, with 15 bases left in between. Germline V CDR1 and CDR2: MNHNS, SASEGT. This CDR3 region has 15 residues. DNA of the CDR3: TGTGCCAGCAGTAGAAGTGGGGATTGGTACAATGAGCAGTTCCTC. Residues: CASSRSGDWYNEQFL.

A note on this clonotype: A read error may produce the germline difference seen at one junction end. J is TRBJ1-1 and V is TRBV29-1; TRBD1 might be the D (6 bases). CDR1 and CDR2 from the germline V gene are SQVTM and ANQGSEA. There are 11 residues in the CDR3. In DNA, the CDR3 is TGCAGTGTTGTGGGGGGGGCTGAAGCTATCTTT. Encoded protein: CSVVGGAEAIF.

This clonotype was picked up many times. This chain connects TRBV10-3 to TRBJ1-1; the match to TRBD1 covers 9 bases. Per the germline V gene, CDR1 is ENHRY and CDR2 is SYGVKD. After removal of 6 bases from V and 1 base from J, the junction contained 9 bases not matched to a gene. The CDR3 has 16 amino acids. CDR3 protein: CAISPTGGRGNTEAFF. CDR3 coding DNA: TGTGCCATCAGCCCAACAGGGGGCCGGGGGAACACTGAAGCTTTCTTT.

Of note for this clonotype: A junction boundary mismatches the germline segment, possibly from a read error. This chain links TRBV29-1 with TRBJ1-2, with unresolved D. The CDR3 extends over 12 amino acids. CDR1 SQVTM and CDR2 ANQGSEA come from the germline V gene. CDR3: CDVVDWSHGYTF. For the CDR3, the DNA is TGTGACGTTGTTGATTGGTCTCATGGCTACACCTTC.

The DNA for the CDR3 is TGTGCCAGTACCTCCAGCGAGAGTGGCTCCTACAATGAGCAGTTCTTC. It specifies CASTSSESGSYNEQFF. The genes are TRBV12-3 or TRBV12-4 and TRBJ2-1; no clear D. CDR3 length: 16 amino acids. Trimming cost V 9 bases and J 0 bases, with 18 bases left between them.

Concerning this clonotype: It may be a read error: a sequence one base away is much more abundant. The chain employs TRBV29-1 and TRBJ2-3; D is unclear. Germline V gene lookup returns CDR1 SQVTM and CDR2 ANQGSEA. The CDR3 totals 10 residues. CDR3 sequence: CSGATDKQYF. In nucleotides, the CDR3 is TGCAGCGGAGCCACAGATAAGCAGTATTTT.

The chain links TRBV29-1 to TRBJ2-7; possible D gene TRBD2, 5 bases. The J call may be faulty, since TRBJ2-1 better matches the DNA end. CDR3 length: 12 residues. Germline CDR1 SQVTM, CDR2 ANQGSEA. The CDR3 is CSAGWRNYEQFF. CDR3 nucleotide sequence: TGCAGCGCCGGGTGGAGGAACTACGAGCAGTTCTTC.

For this clonotype: One junction end disagrees with the germline gene, perhaps due to a read error. This chain joins TRBV20-1 and TRBJ2-1; TRBD2 aligns across 8 bases. Germline V lookup: CDR1 DFQATT, CDR2 SNEGSKA (reference sequence). The CDR3 runs to 14 residues. CDR3: CSPRDQWTSYEQFF. Written as DNA, the CDR3 is TGCAGTCCTAGAGATCAGTGGACTAGCTATGAGCAGTTCTTC.

Notes on this clonotype: A much bigger clone sits one base away, suggesting this may be a read error. The rearrangement links TRBV5-4 to TRBJ1-3; D is possibly TRBD1 (5 bases). The ends were cut back, 3 bases at V and 2 bases at J, with 15 bases in the middle. The germline gives CDR1 SGHNT, CDR2 YYREEE (reference sequence). There are 16 residues in the CDR3. CDR3 bases: TGTGCCAGCAGCTCTGAGTCAGGGTCTACTGGAAACACCATATATTTT. It translates to CASSSESGSTGNTIYF. Full variable domain (rest looked up from reference TRBV5-4 and TRBJ1-3): ETGVTQSPTHLIKTRGQQVTLRCSSQSGHNTVSWYQQALGQGPQFIFQYYREEENGRGNFPPRFSGLQFPNYSSELNVNALELDDSALYLCASSSESGSTGNTIYFGEGSWLTVV.

Of note for this clonotype: One end of the junction varies from germline; a read error may be responsible. This chain uses TRBV11-3 with TRBJ2-3; possibly TRBD2 for D (5 bases). Germline V CDR1 and CDR2: SGHNT, YENEEA. CDR3 size: 16 residues. The CDR3 DNA reads as TGTGCCGGCAGCTCCGGGCTAGCAGATACCACAAATACGCAGTATTTT. Its protein is CAGSSGLADTTNTQYF.

This sequence joins TRBV28 and TRBJ1-2; D ambiguous. The length of the CDR3 is 12 residues. Germline loops: CDR1 MDHEN, CDR2 SYDVKM. The V end was cut by 5 bases, the J end by 5 bases, with 9 bases between. CDR3 amino acids: CASSVAGYGYTF. DNA of the CDR3: TGTGCCAGCAGTGTAGCGGGGTATGGCTACACCTTC.

The J gene is TRBJ2-7, the V gene TRBV12-3 or TRBV12-4; a weak D match, TRBD1 (6 bases). With 5 bases removed from V and 7 bases from J, the gap between germline ends came to 18 bases. The CDR3 is 14 residues long. As DNA, the CDR3 is TGTGCCAGCAGTCAAGGACAGAGTCGCTTAGAGCAGTACTTC. It is translated as CASSQGQSRLEQYF.

To note about this clonotype: One end of the junction fails to match germline, which may point to a read error. The chain has TRBV29-1 and TRBJ2-6; D possibly corresponds to TRBD1 (6 bases). In germline, CDR1 is SQVTM, CDR2 ANQGSEA. The CDR3 is 16 residues long. Here the CDR3 DNA reads TGTAGCGTTGAAGATCGTGCAGGGGCTGGGGCCAACCTCCTGTCTTTC. Translated: CSVEDRAGAGANLLSF.